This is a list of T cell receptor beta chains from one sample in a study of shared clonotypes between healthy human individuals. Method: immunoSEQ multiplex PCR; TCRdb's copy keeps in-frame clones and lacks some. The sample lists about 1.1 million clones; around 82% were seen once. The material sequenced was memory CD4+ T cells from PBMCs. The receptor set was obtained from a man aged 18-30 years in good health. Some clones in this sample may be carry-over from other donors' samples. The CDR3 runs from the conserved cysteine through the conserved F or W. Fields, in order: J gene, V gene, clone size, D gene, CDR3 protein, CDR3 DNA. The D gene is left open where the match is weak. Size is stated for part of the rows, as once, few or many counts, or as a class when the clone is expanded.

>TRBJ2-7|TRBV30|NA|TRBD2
CAWSVPGRGIYEQYF
TGTGCCTGGAGTGTCCCCGGGAGGGGGATCTACGAGCAGTACTTC
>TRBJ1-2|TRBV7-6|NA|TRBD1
CASSLGPDRGRGGGYTF
TGTGCCAGCAGCTTAGGCCCCGACAGGGGGCGCGGTGGCGGCTACACCTTC
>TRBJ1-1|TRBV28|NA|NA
CASSLAVTEAFF
TGTGCCAGCAGTTTGGCAGTCACTGAAGCTTTCTTT
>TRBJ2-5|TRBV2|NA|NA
CASSETSETQYF
TGTGCCAGCAGTGAGACTAGTGAGACCCAGTACTTC
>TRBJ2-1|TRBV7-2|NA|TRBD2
CASSPAGTTNYNEQFF
TGTGCCAGCAGCCCGGCGGGGACTACGAACTACAATGAGCAGTTCTTC
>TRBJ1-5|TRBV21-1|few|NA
CASSKALGGSDRGNQPQHF
TGTGCCAGCAGCAAAGCGCTTGGCGGTTCGGATAGAGGCAATCAGCCCCAGCATTTT
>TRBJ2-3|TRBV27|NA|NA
CASSTTHRVTDTQYF
TGTGCCAGCAGTACGACACACAGGGTAACAGATACGCAGTATTTT
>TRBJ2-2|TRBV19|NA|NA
CASSRPSGTGELFF
TGTGCCAGTAGTAGGCCGAGTGGCACCGGGGAGCTGTTTTTT
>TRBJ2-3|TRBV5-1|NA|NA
CASSLGQLTDTQYF
TGCGCCAGCAGCCTCGGACAACTCACAGATACGCAGTATTTT
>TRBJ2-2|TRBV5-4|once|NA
CASSPRSGRSNTGELFF
TGTGCCAGCAGCCCCCGCTCGGGCAGATCGAACACCGGGGAGCTGTTTTTT
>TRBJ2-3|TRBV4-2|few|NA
CASSQAKRAGTDTQYF
TGTGCCAGCAGCCAAGCGAAACGGGCTGGCACAGATACGCAGTATTTT
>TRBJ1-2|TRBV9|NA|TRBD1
CASSPGTAFNYGYTF
TGTGCCAGCAGCCCCGGGACAGCATTTAACTATGGCTACACCTTC
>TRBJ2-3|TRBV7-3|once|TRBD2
CASSLRGLASGTDTQYF
TGTGCCAGCAGCTTAAGGGGACTAGCTTCGGGCACAGATACGCAGTATTTT
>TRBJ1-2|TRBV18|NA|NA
CASSPIQAPIYGYTF
TGTGCCAGCTCACCAATCCAGGCCCCCATCTATGGCTACACCTTC
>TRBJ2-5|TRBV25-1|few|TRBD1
CASSGGTGGIQETQYF
TGTGCCAGCAGTGGGGGGACAGGGGGGATTCAAGAGACCCAGTACTTC
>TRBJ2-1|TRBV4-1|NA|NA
CASSQVLYNEQFF
TGCGCCAGCAGCCAAGTCTTATACAATGAGCAGTTCTTC
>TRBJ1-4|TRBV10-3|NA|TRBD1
CAAAKDGTGVEKLFF
TGTGCCGCAGCGAAAGACGGGACAGGAGTTGAAAAACTGTTTTTT
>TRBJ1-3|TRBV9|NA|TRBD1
CASSALTGAGNTIYF
TGTGCCAGCAGCGCCCTAACAGGGGCTGGAAACACCATATATTTT
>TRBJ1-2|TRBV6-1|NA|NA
CASSGRTGTYGYTF
TGTGCCAGCAGTGGTCGGACGGGGACCTATGGCTACACCTTC
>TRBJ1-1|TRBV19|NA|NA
CASSDPRAASNTEAFF
TGTGCCAGTAGCGACCCACGGGCAGCCTCCAACACTGAAGCTTTCTTT
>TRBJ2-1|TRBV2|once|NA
CASRPGQSQFF
TGTGCCAGCAGGCCGGGACAATCTCAGTTCTTC
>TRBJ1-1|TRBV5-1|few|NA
CASSLGSGDGTEAFF
TGCGCCAGCAGCTTGGGTTCCGGGGACGGCACTGAAGCTTTCTTT
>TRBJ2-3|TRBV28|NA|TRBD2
CASGTSGTDTQYF
TGTGCCAGCGGTACTAGCGGCACAGATACGCAGTATTTT
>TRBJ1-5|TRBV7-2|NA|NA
CASSPGDTYQPQHF
TGTGCCAGCAGCCCAGGGGACACCTATCAGCCCCAGCATTTT
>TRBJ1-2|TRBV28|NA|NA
CASSPRSTLGYTF
TGTGCCAGCAGTCCCAGGTCCACCCTAGGCTACACCTTC
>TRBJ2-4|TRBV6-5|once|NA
CASGPSKNIQYF
TGTGCCAGCGGACCGAGCAAAAACATTCAGTACTTC
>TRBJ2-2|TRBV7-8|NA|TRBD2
CASSWGLLNTGELFF
TGTGCCAGCAGCTGGGGACTACTGAACACCGGGGAGCTGTTTTTT
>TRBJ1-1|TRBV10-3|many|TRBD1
CAATGGTKWRSTEAFF
TGTGCCGCCACAGGGGGTACAAAATGGCGGTCAACTGAAGCTTTCTTT
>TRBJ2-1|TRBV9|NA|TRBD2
CASSVGGASGSHEQFF
TGTGCCAGCAGCGTAGGAGGGGCTAGCGGTTCCCATGAGCAGTTCTTC
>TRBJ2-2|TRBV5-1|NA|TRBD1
CASSLQGRGRTGELFF
TGCGCCAGCAGCTTACAGGGGAGAGGTCGCACCGGGGAGCTGTTTTTT
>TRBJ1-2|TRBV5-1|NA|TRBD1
CASSLTGGEIPYGYTF
TGCGCCAGCAGCTTGACAGGGGGCGAGATCCCCTATGGCTACACCTTC
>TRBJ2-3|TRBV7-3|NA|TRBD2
CASSPGTSARLNTQYF
TGTGCCAGCAGCCCCGGGACTAGCGCGCGACTAAATACGCAGTATTTT
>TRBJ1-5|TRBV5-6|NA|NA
CASRQGNQPQHF
TGTGCCAGCAGGCAGGGCAATCAGCCCCAGCATTTT
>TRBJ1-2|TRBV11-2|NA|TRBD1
CASSLTGGGNGYTF
TGTGCCAGCAGCTTGACAGGGGGAGGGAATGGCTACACCTTC
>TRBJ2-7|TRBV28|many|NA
CASSPPGVRGYEQYF
TGTGCCAGCAGTCCCCCGGGAGTCCGAGGGTACGAGCAGTACTTC
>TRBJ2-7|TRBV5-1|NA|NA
CASSLATLGGRAYEQYF
TGCGCCAGCAGCTTGGCTACCCTCGGGGGGCGCGCCTACGAGCAGTACTTC
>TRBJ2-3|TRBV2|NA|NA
CASSVLGLGDTQYF
TGTGCCAGCAGTGTGCTGGGGTTGGGAGATACGCAGTATTTT
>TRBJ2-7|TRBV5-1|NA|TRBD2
CASSWASGRASYEQYF
TGCGCCAGCAGTTGGGCTAGCGGGAGGGCCTCCTACGAGCAGTACTTC
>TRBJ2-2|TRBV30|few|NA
CAWSVFTGELFF
TGTGCCTGGAGTGTATTTACCGGGGAGCTGTTTTTT
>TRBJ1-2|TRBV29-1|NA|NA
CSVDPVNYGYTF
TGCAGCGTTGATCCCGTTAACTATGGCTACACCTTC
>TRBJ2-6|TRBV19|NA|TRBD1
CASSILTGMSGANVLTF
TGTGCCAGTAGTATTTTGACAGGGATGAGTGGGGCCAACGTCCTGACTTTC
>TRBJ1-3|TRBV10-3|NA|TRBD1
CAIRSTGVGNTIYF
TGTGCCATCAGATCGACAGGGGTGGGAAACACCATATATTTT
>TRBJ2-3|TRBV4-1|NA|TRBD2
CASSQDRGGGPPDTQYF
TGCGCCAGCAGCCAAGATCGGGGGGGAGGGCCTCCAGATACGCAGTATTTT
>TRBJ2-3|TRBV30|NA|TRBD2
CAWSDGLAGRYTQYF
TGTGCCTGGAGTGATGGACTAGCGGGGAGATATACGCAGTATTTT
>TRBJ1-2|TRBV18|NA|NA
CASSPFPRDPYRGYTF
TGTGCCAGCTCACCATTCCCCAGGGACCCCTATCGTGGCTACACCTTC
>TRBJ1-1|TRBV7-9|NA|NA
CASSPSNGAFF
TGTGCCAGCAGCCCCTCAAATGGGGCTTTCTTT
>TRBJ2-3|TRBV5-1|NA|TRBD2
CASSLEGLAGYSTHTQYF
TGCGCCAGCAGCTTGGAAGGTCTAGCGGGTTATTCCACCCATACGCAGTATTTT
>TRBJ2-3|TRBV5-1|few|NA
CASSLLGGFDTQYF
TGCGCCAGCAGCTTGTTGGGAGGATTCGATACGCAGTATTTT
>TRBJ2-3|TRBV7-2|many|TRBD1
CASSPRTGFADTQYF
TGTGCCAGCAGCCCAAGGACAGGGTTCGCAGATACGCAGTATTTT
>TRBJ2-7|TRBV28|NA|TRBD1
CASNQEQGALGQYF
TGTGCCAGCAATCAAGAACAGGGGGCATTAGGGCAGTACTTC
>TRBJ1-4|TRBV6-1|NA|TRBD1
CASSLVQGAREKLFF
TGTGCCAGCAGTCTCGTACAGGGGGCGAGAGAAAAACTGTTTTTT
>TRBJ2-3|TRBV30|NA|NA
CAWRLSTDTQYF
TGTGCCTGGAGGTTGAGCACAGATACGCAGTATTTT